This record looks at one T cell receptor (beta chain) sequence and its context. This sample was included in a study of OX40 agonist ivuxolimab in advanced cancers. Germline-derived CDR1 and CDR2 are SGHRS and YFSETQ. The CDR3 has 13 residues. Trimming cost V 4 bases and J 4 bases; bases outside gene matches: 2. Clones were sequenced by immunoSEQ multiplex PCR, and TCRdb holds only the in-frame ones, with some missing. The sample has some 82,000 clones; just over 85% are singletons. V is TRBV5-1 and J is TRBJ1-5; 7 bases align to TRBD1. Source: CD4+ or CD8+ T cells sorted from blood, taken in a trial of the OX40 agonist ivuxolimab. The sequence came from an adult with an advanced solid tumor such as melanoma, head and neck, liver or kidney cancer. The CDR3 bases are TGCGCCAGCAGCCCGACAGGGAATCAGCCCCAGCATTTT. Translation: CASSPTGNQPQHF.